The 2 T cell receptor beta chains below all came from one sample that was sequenced in a study of PD-L1 blockade in urothelial cancer. Here immunoSEQ multiplex PCR was the method, and the copy in TCRdb shows in-frame clones only, minus some. The data show fewer than 90,000 clones, with roughly 90% seen just once and approximately 0.89% held by the top ten. As for time point: peripheral blood 6 weeks after treatment start. Sequenced material: PBMCs, taken around atezolizumab (anti-PD-L1) treatment. These receptors were obtained from a woman of 80 years or more with urothelial cancer.

This clone was picked up one time. The chain joins TRBV18 to TRBJ1-4; D not resolved. The germline gives CDR1 KGHSH, CDR2 LQKENI. The CDR3 spans 16 residues. The ends were cut back, 3 bases at V and 8 bases at J, with 19 bases in the middle. The CDR3 DNA reads as TGTGCCAGCTCACCCTCCTTTACGGTCCCCGGGGAAAAACTGTTTTTT. This codes for CASSPSFTVPGEKLFF.

This clone was detected only once. The rearrangement links TRBV5-1 to TRBJ2-5; 10 bases match TRBD2. This CDR3 spans 14 amino acids. Germline CDR1 and CDR2: SGHRS and YFSETQ. J lost 4 bases, V lost 0 bases, and 0 bases had no gene match. The DNA of the CDR3 is TGCGCCAGCAGCTTGGGACTAGCGGGAGAGACCCAGTACTTC. It encodes CASSLGLAGETQYF. Full variable domain (rest looked up from reference TRBV5-1 and TRBJ2-5): KAGVTQTPRYLIKTRGQQVTLSCSPISGHRSVSWYQQTPGQGLQFLFEYFSETQRNKGNFPGRFSGRQFSNSRSEMNVSTLELGDSALYLCASSLGLAGETQYFGPGTRLLVL.